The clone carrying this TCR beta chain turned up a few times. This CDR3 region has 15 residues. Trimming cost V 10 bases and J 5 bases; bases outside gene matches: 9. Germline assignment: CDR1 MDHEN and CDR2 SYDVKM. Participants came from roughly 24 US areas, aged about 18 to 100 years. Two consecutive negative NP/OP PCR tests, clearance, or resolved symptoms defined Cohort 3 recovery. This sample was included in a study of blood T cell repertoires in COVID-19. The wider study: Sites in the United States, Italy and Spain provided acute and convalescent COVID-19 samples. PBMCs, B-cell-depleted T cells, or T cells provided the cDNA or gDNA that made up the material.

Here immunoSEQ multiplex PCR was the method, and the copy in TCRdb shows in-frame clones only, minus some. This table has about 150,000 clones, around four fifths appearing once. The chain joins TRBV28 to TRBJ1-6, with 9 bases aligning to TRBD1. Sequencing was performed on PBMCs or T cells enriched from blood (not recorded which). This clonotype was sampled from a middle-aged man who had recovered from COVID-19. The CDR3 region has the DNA TGTGCCACCCGGGAGACAGGGGGTAATAATTCACCCCTCCACTTT. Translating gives CATRETGGNNSPLHF.